This entry lists 27 T cell receptor beta chains sequenced from one sample in a study of human T cells and chemical hapten exposure. Time point given: patch test 2, 6 weeks after DPC sensitization. Specified treatment: therapeutic diphenylcyclopropenone sensitization with weekly scalp DPC. TCRdb ran MiXCR on the RACE reads and lists one entry per CDR3 protein. In the table there are just over 350,000 distinct CDR3 sequences, around 6% of which are singletons. The input for sequencing was whole blood, taken in connection with sensitization to the hapten diphenylcyclopropenone (DPC). These receptors all come from a woman between 18 and 29 years old with alopecia areata. Some clones in this sample may be carry-over from other donors' samples.

This clonotype appeared many times. The gene calls are TRBV10-3 and TRBJ1-2, with 10 bases fitting TRBD1. J was trimmed by 4 bases and V by 0 bases; bases with no gene match: 8. Looked up from germline, CDR1 is ENHRY and CDR2 is SYGVKD. This CDR3 is 17 amino acids long. CDR3 amino acids: CAISESSRGQGTYGYTF. The CDR3 region has the DNA TGTGCCATCAGTGAGTCAAGTAGGGGACAGGGGACCTATGGCTACACCTTC.

This clonotype showed up many times. V gene TRBV7-2 combines with J gene TRBJ2-3; TRBD2 matches 7 bases. The J segment lost 4 bases and the V segment lost 8 bases, leaving 6 bases of the junction unmatched. CDR3 length: 13 residues. The germline CDR1 and CDR2 sequences are SGHTA and FQGNSA. This CDR3 reads CASSLAASDTQYF. Written as DNA, the CDR3 is TGTGCCAGCTCTCTAGCGGCCTCAGATACGCAGTATTTT.

Many counts were recorded for this clonotype. V is TRBV6-6 and J is TRBJ1-5, with D unresolved. The V and J ends lost 4 bases and 4 bases respectively, with 11 bases between them. The CDR3 covers 14 residues. Germline V gene sequence: CDR1 MNHNY, CDR2 SVGAGI (reference sequence). The CDR3 reads CASSLGGLNQPQHF. CDR3 DNA: TGTGCCAGCAGTTTGGGTGGGCTTAATCAGCCCCAGCATTTT.

This clonotype turned up a few times. The chain is built from TRBV6-5 and TRBJ2-2, with D tentatively TRBD1 (5 bases). CDR3 length: 16 residues. Trimming cost V 6 bases and J 4 bases, with 18 bases left between them. CDR1 is MNHEY and CDR2 is SVGAGI in the germline V gene. Here the CDR3 reads CASRPTTASTTGELFF. The DNA for the CDR3 is TGTGCCAGCAGGCCCACGACAGCCTCGACCACCGGGGAGCTGTTTTTT.

At least ten counts were recorded for this clonotype. The J gene is TRBJ2-2, the V gene TRBV5-1; the match to TRBD1 covers 8 bases. This CDR3 has 17 amino acids. Germline V lookup: CDR1 SGHRS, CDR2 YFSETQ. J gave up 6 bases and V 4 bases, and 14 bases lay outside the gene matches. CDR3 bases: TGCGCCAGCAGCCTAGACCCCGGACAGGGCGGCTCCGGGGAGCTGTTTTTT. It is translated as CASSLDPGQGGSGELFF.

This clonotype has at least ten counts. V is TRBV27 and J is TRBJ2-2, with D perhaps TRBD1 (6 bases). The germline gives CDR1 MNHEY, CDR2 SMNVEV (reference sequence). The CDR3 totals 16 residues. The ends were cut back, 3 bases at V and 6 bases at J, with 17 bases in the middle. Here the CDR3 reads CASSFEGVGAAGELFF. CDR3 nucleotide sequence: TGTGCCAGCAGTTTCGAGGGGGTCGGTGCGGCCGGGGAGCTGTTTTTT.

The rearrangement joins TRBV3-1 to TRBJ2-3; no clear D gene. With 0 bases removed from V and 4 bases from J, the gap between germline ends came to 14 bases. The CDR3 spans 16 residues. Germline V gene lookup returns CDR1 LGHDT and CDR2 YNNKEL (reference sequence). In DNA form, the CDR3 reads TGTGCCAGCAGCCAAGAGCCCTCCTACCGGGCAGATACGCAGTATTTT. Protein product: CASSQEPSYRADTQYF.

In its sample, this clonotype was seen a few times. The CDR3, as DNA: TGTGCCAGCACGACCCGAAGTAGAGCAGAGACCCAGTACTTC. This translates into CASTTRSRAETQYF. The V call is TRBV12-3 or TRBV12-4, the J call TRBJ2-5; D ambiguous. V gave up 7 bases and J gave up 4 bases, with 16 bases separating them. The CDR3 covers 14 residues.

This clonotype was counted at least ten times. The V call is TRBV28, the J call TRBJ2-3, with 7 bases aligning to TRBD2. The V gene's germline CDR1 is MDHEN and CDR2 SYDVKM. The CDR3 loop spans 14 amino acids. The junction had 4 bases not matched to a gene; V was cut back by 5 bases and J by 2 bases. As DNA, the CDR3 is TGTGCCAGCAGTACGGGGGGTTCCACAGATACGCAGTATTTT. Translated, it gives CASSTGGSTDTQYF.

A few counts support this clonotype. J is TRBJ2-3 and V is TRBV6-2 or TRBV6-3, with 10 bases aligning to TRBD2. Germline lookup yields CDR1 MNHEY and CDR2 SVGEGT. V shed 4 bases, J shed 5 bases, and the junction held 9 bases outside the gene matches. The CDR3 is 16 amino acids. CDR3 DNA sequence: TGTGCCAGCAGTTTCACCTCCGGACTAGCGGAAGATACGCAGTATTTT. As protein: CASSFTSGLAEDTQYF.

This clonotype was recorded a few times. The rearrangement uses TRBV6-1 and TRBJ1-5, with D unclear. V lost 7 bases to trimming and J lost 4 bases, with 26 bases between them. The germline gives CDR1 MNHNS, CDR2 SASEGT. This CDR3 region has 18 residues. CDR3 sequence (DNA): TGTGCCAGCATTTTTAAGGTCGGTCAGGCCTTAGTGAATCAGCCCCAGCATTTT. Amino acid sequence: CASIFKVGQALVNQPQHF.

In its sample, this clonotype was seen a few times. The chain joins TRBV20-1 to TRBJ2-7; no definite D call. V was cut by 0 bases and J by 3 bases, with 15 bases left in between. Germline CDR1 is DFQATT and CDR2 is SNEGSKA (reference sequence). The CDR3 consists of 15 residues. This chain's CDR3 is CSARETGGRNYEQYF. CDR3 nucleotide sequence: TGCAGTGCTAGAGAAACGGGCGGACGCAACTACGAGCAGTACTTC.

CDR3: CASSSNIQEDEKLFF. The CDR3 DNA sequence: TGCGCCAGCAGCTCCAATATCCAAGAGGATGAAAAACTGTTTTTT. The chain has TRBV4-1 and TRBJ1-4; D ambiguous. Germline V gives CDR1 MGHRA, CDR2 YSYEKL. The CDR3 totals 15 residues. V lost 5 bases and J 6 bases, leaving 16 bases between the germline ends.

The gene calls are TRBV4-1 and TRBJ2-2, with TRBD1 as a possible D gene (5 bases). CDR1 and CDR2 from the germline V gene are MGHRA and YSYEKL. The ends were cut back, 5 bases at V and 4 bases at J, with 17 bases in the middle. CDR3 size: 16 residues. The CDR3: CASSYVRVRGTGELFF. The DNA of the CDR3 is TGCGCCAGCAGCTACGTTCGGGTTAGGGGCACCGGGGAGCTGTTTTTT.

This clonotype was seen many times. This chain links TRBV20-1 with TRBJ2-2; 9 nucleotides line up with TRBD2. CDR1 and CDR2 from the germline V gene are DFQATT and SNEGSKA (reference sequence). The CDR3 consists of 16 residues. V dropped 0 bases and J dropped 2; count of bases not matched to a gene: 4. The CDR3, as DNA: TGCAGTGCTAGAGACACGACTAGCGGTAACACCGGGGAGCTGTTTTTT. It encodes CSARDTTSGNTGELFF.

This clonotype was seen repeatedly, ten times or more. The V and J genes are TRBV12-3 or TRBV12-4 and TRBJ2-5, with D tentatively TRBD2 (6 bases). The CDR3 is 13 amino acids. V lost 3 bases to trimming and J lost 4 bases, with 9 bases between them. The CDR3 coding sequence is TGTGCCAGCAGTTTGCGGGGCCGAGAGACCCAGTACTTC. This translates into CASSLRGRETQYF.

This clonotype has at least ten counts. The CDR3 here is CASRSTGGYQPQHF. The DNA of the CDR3 is TGTGCCAGCAGGTCGACAGGGGGCTATCAGCCCCAGCATTTT. The chain employs TRBV27 and TRBJ1-5; 10 nucleotides line up with TRBD1. The V gene end was trimmed by 6 bases and the J gene end by 5 bases; junction bases not matched to a gene: 4. The CDR3 has 14 amino acids. Germline V gene data show CDR1 as MNHEY and CDR2 as SMNVEV (reference sequence).

This chain connects TRBV9 to TRBJ2-1; either TRBD1 or TRBD2 may supply D (5 bases each). Germline V gives CDR1 SGDLS, CDR2 YYNGEE. The CDR3 length is 15 residues. Trimming took off 3 bases at V and 5 bases at J, with 15 bases between the two ends. The CDR3 sequence is CASSARSGPDNEQFF. As DNA, the CDR3 is TGTGCCAGCAGCGCCCGGTCGGGGCCTGACAATGAGCAGTTCTTC.

This clonotype was counted ten times or more. The chain joins TRBV20-1 to TRBJ2-6; a weak D match, TRBD1 (6 bases). Trimming cost V 0 bases and J 2 bases, with 8 bases left between them. Germline CDR1 is DFQATT and CDR2 is SNEGSKA (reference sequence). CDR3 length: 15 residues. CDR3 in amino acids: CSARDQGTGANVLTF. Written as DNA, the CDR3 is TGCAGTGCTAGAGACCAGGGGACTGGGGCCAACGTCCTGACTTTC.

The rearrangement joins TRBV11-1 to TRBJ1-3; D is unclear. The CDR3 has 16 amino acids. V dropped 3 bases and J dropped 8 bases, with 20 bases sitting between them. The germline gives CDR1 SGHAT, CDR2 FQDESV (reference sequence). DNA of the CDR3: TGTGCCAGCAGCTTCAATCTTCTTACGGTCGGAGACACCATATATTTT. Its translation is CASSFNLLTVGDTIYF.

This clonotype was seen a handful of times. The V call is TRBV20-1, the J call TRBJ2-3; 8 nucleotides match TRBD2. V lost 7 bases and J lost 2; bases outside the gene matches: 8. The CDR3 sequence is 14 residues long. Germline V gives CDR1 DFQATT, CDR2 SNEGSKA (reference sequence). This CDR3 is CSGGASGFTDTQYF. The CDR3, as DNA: TGCAGTGGGGGCGCTAGCGGGTTCACAGATACGCAGTATTTT.

This clonotype was picked up many times. The V gene is TRBV19, the J gene TRBJ2-6; a possible D gene is TRBD2 (6 bases). Germline V CDR1 and CDR2: LNHDA, SQIVND (reference sequence). The CDR3 totals 16 residues. The V and J ends lost 7 bases and 3 bases respectively, with 16 bases between them. CDR3 coding DNA: TGTGCCAGTACCCCGCTCGGGGGTAGTGGGGCCAACGTCCTGACTTTC. Translated, it gives CASTPLGGSGANVLTF.

This chain connects TRBV27 to TRBJ1-5; no clear D. The CDR3 has 18 residues. The V gene lost 2 bases and the J gene lost 0 bases, with 17 bases spanning the gap. The germline gives CDR1 MNHEY, CDR2 SMNVEV (reference sequence). Here the CDR3 DNA reads TGTGCCAGCAGTTTAGTGGGTCAAGGGTTGGGTAGCAATCAGCCCCAGCATTTT. This gives the protein CASSLVGQGLGSNQPQHF.

This clonotype appeared a few times. The chain's CDR3 is CASRARQGLGEQYF. The CDR3 region has the DNA TGTGCCAGCAGGGCTAGACAGGGGTTGGGGGAGCAGTACTTC. The chain uses TRBV12-3 or TRBV12-4 and TRBJ2-7; 8 bases align to TRBD1. The CDR3 consists of 14 residues. The V and J ends lost 6 bases and 7 bases, in that order; junction bases with no gene match: 11.

This clonotype was observed a few times. The V call is TRBV10-3, the J call TRBJ2-3; 13 bases are a match to TRBD2. The V segment lost 8 bases and the J segment 2 bases; nucleotides outside the gene matches: 4. This CDR3 comprises 15 residues. Germline V lookup: CDR1 ENHRY, CDR2 SYGVKD. CDR3 nucleotide sequence: TGTGCCATCCAGACTAGCGGGGGGAACACAGATACGCAGTATTTT. Translated: CAIQTSGGNTDTQYF.

The chain recombines TRBV6-2 or TRBV6-3 with TRBJ2-7; 9 bases map to TRBD2. The V and J ends lost 6 bases and 11 bases, in that order; junction bases with no gene match: 11. Germline CDR1 MNHEY, CDR2 SVGEGT. This CDR3 is 13 amino acids long. The CDR3 DNA reads TGTGCCAGCAGCCGTGCTAGCGGGAACAAGGAGTACTTC. Residues: CASSRASGNKEYF.

In regard to this clonotype: A junction end diverges from the germline sequence, so it may reflect a read error. The gene calls are TRBV6-2 or TRBV6-3 and TRBJ1-2; no clear D gene. Germline-derived CDR1 and CDR2 are MNHEY and SVGEGT. The CDR3 runs 12 residues. CDR3 coding DNA: TGTACCAGCAGTTCAGGAGGAGAGGGCTACACCTTC. Residues: CTSSSGGEGYTF.